This T cell receptor (beta chain) originates from a study of blood T cell repertoires in COVID-19. This clone has only one observation. There are 14 residues in the CDR3. Germline V lookup: CDR1 KGHDR, CDR2 SFDVKD. Trimming pared 5 bases from V and 3 bases from J, leaving 10 bases between. Profiled with immunoSEQ multiplex PCR; TCRdb holds only in-frame clones, not every one. Among fewer than 650,000 clones listed, less than 90% were seen once. During active infection, Seattle patients enrolled and were then monitored through disease. This TCR derives from a woman in her forties or fifties with COVID-19, enrolled during active disease. The chain has TRBV24-1 and TRBJ1-5; D is unclear. The sequenced material came from peripheral blood. This CDR3 is CATSGRSYNQPQHF. CDR3 DNA sequence: TGTGCCACCAGTGGACGGAGCTACAATCAGCCCCAGCATTTT.